What follows are 3 T cell receptor beta chains derived from one specimen sequenced in a study of cytotoxic CD8 clonotypes in ibrutinib-treated CLL. Profiled with immunoSEQ multiplex PCR; TCRdb holds only in-frame clones, not every one. The sample lists about 25,000 clones; approximately 71% were seen once. Sample: PBMCs, taken at disease progression, from a patient treated with ibrutinib. The receptors shown here come from a human donor with chronic lymphocytic leukemia.

This clone was seen only a few times. V is TRBV25-1 and J is TRBJ1-6, with a tentative D call TRBD1 (5 bases). This CDR3 region has 15 residues. Germline assignment: CDR1 MGHDK and CDR2 SYGVNS. Trimming removed 6 bases at V and 1 base at J, with 10 bases between. The CDR3 DNA reads as TGTGCCAGCAGCTCCCGGGGGTCCTATAATTCACCCCTCCACTTT. It translates to CASSSRGSYNSPLHF.

The CDR3: CASSVAWTTNYGYTF. DNA of the CDR3: TGTGCCAGCAGCGTAGCCTGGACGACTAACTATGGCTACACCTTC. This chain uses TRBV9 with TRBJ1-2; D is ambiguous. The CDR3 has 15 residues. V was shortened by 0 bases and J by 0 bases, with 9 bases between the two germline ends. Germline lookup yields CDR1 SGDLS and CDR2 YYNGEE.

This clone came up many times. Written as DNA, the CDR3 is TGTGCCAGCAGCTTGGGACAGGGGTGGACTGAAGCTTTCTTT. Protein sequence: CASSLGQGWTEAFF. The chain is built from TRBV7-9 and TRBJ1-1; 10 nucleotides agree with TRBD1. J gave up 5 bases and V 3 bases, and 3 bases lay outside the gene matches. There are 14 residues in the CDR3. Germline lookup yields CDR1 SEHNR and CDR2 FQNEAQ (reference sequence).